The 26 T cell receptor beta chains below were found in one sample sequenced in a study of T cells after yellow fever vaccination. TCRdb itself ran the 5' RACE reads through MiXCR, one entry per CDR3 protein. The table lists roughly 250,000 distinct CDR3 sequences, over 10% of them singletons. Sequencing used CD4+ T cells sorted from PBMCs, obtained 45 days after the yellow fever booster vaccination. These TCRs come from a man aged 25 to 40 who received the YFV17D yellow fever vaccine.

This clonotype was recorded at least ten times. The CDR3 sequence is CSARLDEQFF. CDR3 sequence (DNA): TGCAGTGCTAGGCTGGATGAGCAGTTCTTC. The rearrangement uses TRBV20-1 and TRBJ2-1; D is uncertain. The germline V gene encodes CDR1 DFQATT and CDR2 SNEGSKA (reference sequence). This CDR3 spans 10 amino acids. V lost 3 bases and J 8 bases, leaving 5 bases between the germline ends.

This clonotype was counted between two and nine times. The chain carries TRBV20-1 and TRBJ2-2, with 14 bases identical to TRBD2. There are 17 residues in the CDR3. V trimming: 4 bases; J trimming: 0 bases; junction bases outside the gene matches: 4. Germline CDR1 is DFQATT and CDR2 is SNEGSKA (reference sequence). CDR3 loop: CSAMTSGRAPNTGELFF. The DNA of the CDR3 is TGCAGTGCTATGACTAGCGGGAGGGCCCCGAACACCGGGGAGCTGTTTTTT.

This clonotype was observed a handful of times. The chain links TRBV6-2 or TRBV6-3 to TRBJ2-1; maybe TRBD2 (6 bases). V lost 5 bases and J lost 3, with 11 bases in between. Germline V gene data show CDR1 as MNHEY and CDR2 as SVGEGT. The CDR3 totals 14 residues. In DNA form, the CDR3 reads TGTGCCAGCAGTCACACTAGCTTCTACAATGAGCAGTTCTTC. Translating it yields CASSHTSFYNEQFF.

This clonotype was seen only a few times. The J gene is TRBJ2-7, the V gene TRBV4-3; D remains ambiguous. This CDR3 is 17 amino acids long. V gave up 1 base and J gave up 1 base, with 17 bases separating them. Germline-derived CDR1 and CDR2 are LGHNA and YSLEER. The CDR3 region is CASSQARSTLISYEQYF. As DNA, the CDR3 is TGCGCCAGCAGCCAAGCCCGATCGACACTCATATCCTACGAGCAGTACTTC.

This clonotype was counted a few times. The V and J genes are TRBV7-9 and TRBJ2-3; 8 nucleotides match TRBD2. The CDR3 spans 17 residues. The germline CDR1 and CDR2 sequences are SEHNR and FQNEAQ (reference sequence). Losses at the gene ends were 4 bases for V and 1 base for J; bases not matched to a gene: 10. This CDR3 reads CASSSRPREEGTDTQYF. CDR3 coding DNA: TGTGCCAGCAGCTCCCGCCCGCGGGAGGAAGGCACAGATACGCAGTATTTT.

The chain is built from TRBV30 and TRBJ2-7; TRBD1 agrees at 7 bases. The CDR3 is made up of 13 amino acids. With 4 bases clipped from V and 0 bases from J, the junction kept 3 bases outside the gene matches. The germline V gene encodes CDR1 GTSNPN and CDR2 SVGIG (reference sequence). For the CDR3, the DNA is TGTGCCTGGACGACAGGGATCTCCTACGAGCAGTACTTC. This sequence encodes CAWTTGISYEQYF.

This clonotype was picked up many times. The gene calls are TRBV10-3 and TRBJ2-7; tentatively, D is TRBD2 (5 bases). The germline V gene has CDR1 ENHRY and CDR2 SYGVKD. Trimming cost V 4 bases and J 0 bases, with 10 bases left between them. The CDR3 is 14 amino acids. The CDR3 nucleotides are TGTGCCATCAGTGGGAGCGGAACCTCCTACGAGCAGTACTTC. This gives the protein CAISGSGTSYEQYF.

This sequence joins TRBV2 and TRBJ1-1, with D maybe TRBD1 (6 bases). Germline CDR1 reads SNHLY; CDR2 reads FYNNEI. CDR3 length: 11 residues. The V gene lost 8 bases and the J gene lost 3 bases, with 7 bases spanning the gap. CDR3 coding DNA: TGTGCCAGCCGACAGGACACTGAAGCTTTCTTT. This sequence encodes CASRQDTEAFF.

The genes are TRBV10-2 and TRBJ2-5, with 11 bases that match TRBD2. V was pared by 5 bases and J by 4 bases, with 6 bases of the junction left unmatched. CDR3 length: 15 residues. Germline-derived CDR1 and CDR2 are WSHSY and SAAADI. In nucleotides, the CDR3 is TGCGCCAGCAGTCGAGCCACTAGCGGGAGAGAGACCCAGTACTTC. It translates to CASSRATSGRETQYF.

This clonotype showed up just a few times. V and J are TRBV7-2 and TRBJ2-3; no reliable D call. V was cut by 8 bases and J by 6 bases, with 18 bases left in between. The length of the CDR3 is 14 residues. Germline-derived CDR1 and CDR2 are SGHTA and FQGNSA. CDR3 nucleotides: TGTGCCAGCCTCCCCGGGCCTCATGTGGATACGCAGTATTTT. Its translation is CASLPGPHVDTQYF. The whole variable domain, filled in from reference TRBV7-2 and TRBJ2-3, reads GAGVSQSPSNKVTEKGKDVELRCDPISGHTALYWYRQSLGQGLEFLIYFQGNSAPDKSGLPSDRFSAERTGGSVSTLTIQRTQQEDSAVYLCASLPGPHVDTQYFGPGTRLTVL.

The rearrangement uses TRBV9 and TRBJ1-4, with D possibly TRBD1 on 5 matching bases. CDR1 and CDR2 from the germline V gene are SGDLS and YYNGEE. The CDR3 contains 14 residues. Between the trimmed V and J ends, which lost 3 bases and 7 bases, there was a span of 13 bases. CDR3 sequence (DNA): TGTGCCAGCAGCGCCGGACAACGTTTTGAAAAACTGTTTTTT. Its protein product is CASSAGQRFEKLFF.

This clonotype was picked up a small number of times. The chain joins TRBV28 to TRBJ2-7; D is unclear. The CDR3 runs to 14 residues. Germline CDR1 reads MDHEN; CDR2 reads SYDVKM. The ends were cut back, 7 bases at V and 3 bases at J, with 16 bases in the middle. The chain's CDR3 is CASKDIETHYEQYF. CDR3 bases: TGTGCCAGCAAAGACATTGAGACCCACTACGAGCAGTACTTC. Together with reference TRBV28 and TRBJ2-7, the CDR3 gives the full variable domain: DVKVTQSSRYLVKRTGEKVFLECVQDMDHENMFWYRQDPGLGLRLIYFSYDVKMKEKGDIPEGYSVSREKKERFSLILESASTNQTSMYLCASKDIETHYEQYFGPGTRLTVT.

The chain combines TRBV10-3 with TRBJ1-5; D remains unclear. The germline V gene encodes CDR1 ENHRY and CDR2 SYGVKD. V shed 4 bases and J shed 5 bases, with 9 bases lying between them. The CDR3 runs to 13 residues. The chain's CDR3 is CAISAEPHQPQHF. The DNA of the CDR3 is TGTGCCATCAGTGCGGAGCCGCATCAGCCCCAGCATTTT.

This sequence joins TRBV11-2 and TRBJ2-1; D unresolved. The CDR3 has 15 amino acids. V was shortened by 7 bases and J by 4 bases, with 17 bases between the two germline ends. CDR1 is SGHAT, CDR2 FQNNGV, per germline. This CDR3 reads CASTSGPAPYNEQFF. The CDR3 DNA sequence: TGTGCCAGCACCTCCGGGCCAGCCCCGTACAATGAGCAGTTCTTC.

The J gene is TRBJ2-7, the V gene TRBV2; 7 bases line up with TRBD1. CDR1 and CDR2 from the germline V gene are SNHLY and FYNNEI. With 10 bases clipped from V and 5 bases from J, the junction kept 17 bases outside the gene matches. CDR3 length equals 15 residues. CDR3: CAINLGTGVIHEQYF. As DNA, the CDR3 is TGTGCCATCAATCTGGGAACAGGGGTGATCCACGAGCAGTACTTC. The full variable domain, rest sourced from reference TRBV2 and TRBJ2-7, is EPEVTQTPSHQVTQMGQEVILRCVPISNHLYFYWYRQILGQKVEFLVSFYNNEISEKSEIFDDQFSVERPDGSNFTLKIRSTKLEDSAMYFCAINLGTGVIHEQYFGPGTRLTVT.

This clonotype turned up a few times. J is TRBJ2-3 and V is TRBV12-3 or TRBV12-4; D may be TRBD1 or TRBD2 (5 bases each). This CDR3 has 13 residues. Trimming shortened V by 3 bases and J by 6 bases, and 10 bases separated the two germline ends. The CDR3 spells CASSLGEGDTQYF. CDR3 DNA: TGTGCCAGCAGTTTGGGAGAGGGGGATACGCAGTATTTT.

The chain combines TRBV11-2 with TRBJ2-7, with 7 bases lining up with TRBD2. Trimming at V came to 4 bases and at J to 3 bases, leaving 6 bases not matched to a gene. The CDR3 spans 14 residues. In germline, CDR1 is SGHAT, CDR2 FQNNGV. CDR3 sequence reads: CASSSGLGDYEQYF. The CDR3 DNA reads as TGTGCCAGCAGCTCAGGACTAGGGGACTACGAGCAGTACTTC.

This clonotype was recorded only once. The rearrangement uses TRBV28 and TRBJ2-3; tentative D call: TRBD2 (6 bases). The V end was cut by 6 bases, the J end by 4 bases, with 14 bases between. The CDR3 length is 14 residues. The germline V gene encodes CDR1 MDHEN and CDR2 SYDVKM. CDR3 in DNA: TGTGCCAGCAGATATACGGGAGTTCCAGATACGCAGTATTTT. Translated, it gives CASRYTGVPDTQYF. The whole variable domain, filled in from reference TRBV28 and TRBJ2-3, reads DVKVTQSSRYLVKRTGEKVFLECVQDMDHENMFWYRQDPGLGLRLIYFSYDVKMKEKGDIPEGYSVSREKKERFSLILESASTNQTSMYLCASRYTGVPDTQYFGPGTRLTVL.

The table lists this clonotype with a few counts. The V and J genes are TRBV12-3 or TRBV12-4 and TRBJ2-3; D may correspond to TRBD1 or TRBD2 (5 bases each). V dropped 7 bases and J dropped 2 bases, with 19 bases sitting between them. This CDR3 has 16 residues. CDR3 protein: CASNPGARRNTDTQYF. In DNA form, the CDR3 reads TGTGCCAGCAACCCCGGGGCCCGGAGGAACACAGATACGCAGTATTTT.

The V and J genes are TRBV7-2 and TRBJ2-1; TRBD2 matches at 7 bases. Germline-derived CDR1 and CDR2 are SGHTA and FQGNSA. The trim removed 6 bases at V and 0 bases at J, leaving 5 bases unmatched. There are 15 residues in the CDR3. The CDR3 region is CASSGGDDSYNEQFF. The CDR3 bases are TGTGCCAGCAGTGGGGGGGACGACTCCTACAATGAGCAGTTCTTC.

This clonotype occurred many times. CDR3 region: CASSQDRATDTQYF. DNA of the CDR3: TGTGCCAGCAGCCAAGATCGAGCCACAGATACGCAGTATTTT. This rearrangement joins TRBV3-1 to TRBJ2-3, with D unresolved. Germline CDR1 and CDR2: LGHDT and YNNKEL (reference sequence). V was clipped by 0 bases and J by 2 bases, with 6 bases between them. CDR3 length equals 14 residues.

The rearrangement joins TRBV28 to TRBJ2-7, with TRBD1 identical over 8 bases. CDR3 size: 16 residues. Germline V gene sequence: CDR1 MDHEN, CDR2 SYDVKM. The V gene end was trimmed by 4 bases and the J gene end by 3 bases; junction bases not matched to a gene: 11. The CDR3 DNA is TGTGCCAGCAGTTCACCGGGACAGGTCTATATCTACGAGCAGTACTTC. It yields the protein CASSSPGQVYIYEQYF.

The gene calls are TRBV7-8 and TRBJ2-3; D might be TRBD2 (6 bases). The CDR3 covers 17 residues. V was pared by 5 bases and J by 0 bases, with 18 bases between. Germline V gene sequence: CDR1 SGHVS, CDR2 FQNEAQ. The CDR3 DNA follows: TGTGCCAGCAGCCCGTATAGACTAGGTTCTAGCACAGATACGCAGTATTTT. Amino acids: CASSPYRLGSSTDTQYF.

This clonotype was found a few times. V gene TRBV7-2 combines with J gene TRBJ2-1; D unclear. Between the trimmed V and J ends, which lost 5 bases and 5 bases, there was a span of 13 bases. The CDR3 sequence is 14 residues long. CDR1 is SGHTA and CDR2 is FQGNSA in the germline V gene. CDR3: CASSLNRQHNEQFF. DNA of the CDR3: TGTGCCAGCAGCCTTAATCGGCAGCACAATGAGCAGTTCTTC. Using reference TRBV7-2 and TRBJ2-1 for the parts outside the CDR3, the full variable domain is GAGVSQSPSNKVTEKGKDVELRCDPISGHTALYWYRQSLGQGLEFLIYFQGNSAPDKSGLPSDRFSAERTGGSVSTLTIQRTQQEDSAVYLCASSLNRQHNEQFFGPGTRLTVL.

This chain joins TRBV4-2 and TRBJ2-1, with D tentatively TRBD2 (6 bases). Trimming cost V 3 bases and J 9 bases, with 15 bases left between them. Germline V gene sequence: CDR1 LGHNA, CDR2 YNFKEQ. This CDR3 has 14 residues. The CDR3 region is CASSQMTSSGEQFF. In nucleotides, the CDR3 is TGTGCCAGCAGCCAGATGACTAGTTCCGGTGAGCAGTTCTTC.

V usage is TRBV10-3 and J usage is TRBJ2-5; D gene unclear. Germline V gene lookup returns CDR1 ENHRY and CDR2 SYGVKD. Trimming removed 2 bases from V and 7 bases from J, with 11 bases in between. The CDR3 is made up of 13 amino acids. CDR3: CAISEALSATQYF. The CDR3 bases are TGTGCCATCAGTGAGGCCTTATCGGCGACCCAGTACTTC.